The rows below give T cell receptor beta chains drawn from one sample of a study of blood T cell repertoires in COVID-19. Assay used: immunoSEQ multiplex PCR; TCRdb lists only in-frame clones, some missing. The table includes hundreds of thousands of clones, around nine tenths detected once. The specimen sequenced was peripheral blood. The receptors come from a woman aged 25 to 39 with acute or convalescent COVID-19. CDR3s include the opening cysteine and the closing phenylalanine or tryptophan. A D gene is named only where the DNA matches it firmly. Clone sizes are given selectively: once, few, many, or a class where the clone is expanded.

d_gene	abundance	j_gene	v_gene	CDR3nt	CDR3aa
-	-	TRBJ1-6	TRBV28	TGTGCCAGCAGCCTGGGGGAGGGGAATTCACCCCTCCACTTT	CASSLGEGNSPLHF
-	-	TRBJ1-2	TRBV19	TGTGCCAGTAGTAAGGTTCTAGGTTATGGCTACACCTTC	CASSKVLGYGYTF
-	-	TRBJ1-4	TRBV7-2	TGTGCCAGCAGCTTAGGGTTCGGGGGTATAGTTGAAAAACTGTTTTTT	CASSLGFGGIVEKLFF
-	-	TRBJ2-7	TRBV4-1	TGCGCCAGCAGCCAAGATTGGTCATGGCAATCCTACGAGCAGTACTTC	CASSQDWSWQSYEQYF
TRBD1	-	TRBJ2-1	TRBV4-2	TGTGCCAGCAGCCAGACTCAGGGGCAGGGGGCGGACAATGAGCAGTTCTTC	CASSQTQGQGADNEQFF
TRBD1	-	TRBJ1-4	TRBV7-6	TGTGCCAGCAGCACGGGGACAGGAACTAATGAAAAACTGTTTTTT	CASSTGTGTNEKLFF
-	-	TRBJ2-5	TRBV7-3	TGTGCCAGCAGCTTAACTCGGGAAGAGACCCAGTACTTC	CASSLTREETQYF
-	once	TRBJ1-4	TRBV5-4	TGTGCCAGCAGCTTGGCAGGGAATATCAATGAAAAACTGTTTTTT	CASSLAGNINEKLFF
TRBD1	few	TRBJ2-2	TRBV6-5	TGTGCCAGCGCGGTAGCCGGGACAGCTTCTCGGGAGCTGTTTTTT	CASAVAGTASRELFF
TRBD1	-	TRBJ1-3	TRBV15	TGTGCCACCAGCAAGACAGGGAATAAGGGCTCTGGAAACACCATATATTTT	CATSKTGNKGSGNTIYF
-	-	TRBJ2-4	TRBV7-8	TGTGCCAGCAGCACCGGGGGGTGGCCAGAGGGGGGCTTC	CASSTGGWPEGGF
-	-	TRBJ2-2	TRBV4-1	TGCGCCAGCAGCCAGGCCAGGGTGGGGGAGCTGTTTTTT	CASSQARVGELFF
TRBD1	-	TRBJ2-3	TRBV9	TGTGCCAGCACCGAACAATGGACAGGGGGAACAGATACGCAGTATTTT	CASTEQWTGGTDTQYF
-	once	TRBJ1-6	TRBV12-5	TGTGCTAGTGGTTTGGATCACAGGGTGGGCTCCTATAATTCACCCCTCCACTTT	CASGLDHRVGSYNSPLHF
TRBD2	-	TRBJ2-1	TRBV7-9	TGTGCCAGCAGCTCCAGCGGGGGGCCCTACAATGAGCAGTTCTTC	CASSSSGGPYNEQFF
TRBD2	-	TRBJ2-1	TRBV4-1	TGCGCCAGCAGCCAAGACCTTAGACGACTAGCGGGGTACAATGAGCAGTTCTTC	CASSQDLRRLAGYNEQFF
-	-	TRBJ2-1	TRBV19	TGTGCCAGTAGTTCCGGGACTGCAGGCTACAATGAGCAGTTCTTC	CASSSGTAGYNEQFF
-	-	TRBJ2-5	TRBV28	TGTGCCAGCAGTTTCGTAGCGAGGGAGACCCAGTACTTC	CASSFVARETQYF
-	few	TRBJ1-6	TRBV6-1	TGTGCCAGCAGTGACGCCTTTGAGACCTATAATTCACCCCTCCACTTT	CASSDAFETYNSPLHF
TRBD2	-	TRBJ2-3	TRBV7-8	TGTGCCAGCAGCTTGGTTAGCGGGGTAGACACAGATACGCAGTATTTT	CASSLVSGVDTDTQYF
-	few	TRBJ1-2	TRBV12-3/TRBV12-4	TGTGCCAGCAGTTTGGGCCGGAATGGCTACACCTTC	CASSLGRNGYTF